Presented here are 19 T cell receptor beta chains from one specimen sequenced in a study of tumor-infiltrating lymphocytes in primary liver carcinoma. Using a constant-region primer together with ProtoScript II reverse transcriptase, TCR beta cDNA was made from about 500 ng of total RNA. Slightly modified ARM-PCR with three nested multiplex PCR rounds yielded TCR beta libraries. The study ran its first two PCR rounds for 9 to 10 cycles each, using TRBV1-TRBV30 forward primers and a C-beta reverse primer. TCRdb fed the multiplex PCR reads into MiXCR, producing one record per CDR3 protein. The table has some 43,000 distinct CDR3 sequences, 70% to 85% seen once; the top ten hold about 29%. The tissue used was unsorted bulk material of about 17-33 mg. RNA and DNA were co-extracted from it with the AllPrep DNA/RNA mini kit. The sequencing input was liver tumor tissue from sampling region 5. The subset was: tumor region T5, tumor centre. The source is a man aged 40-49 years with primary liver carcinoma and hepatitis B virus infection.

This clonotype was detected ten times or more. The chain couples TRBV6-2 or TRBV6-3 to TRBJ2-7, with TRBD1 identical over 10 bases. J was trimmed by 6 bases and V by 7 bases; bases with no gene match: 3. CDR3 length: 12 amino acids. CDR1 is MNHEY and CDR2 is SVGEGT in the germline V gene. The CDR3 DNA follows: TGTGCCAGCACCCGGACAGGGGGCGAGCAGTACTTC. Protein: CASTRTGGEQYF.

With respect to this clonotype: One base away lies a much larger clone, so this may be a sequencing read error. The V call is TRBV28, the J call TRBJ2-7; 10 bases align to TRBD2. In germline, CDR1 is MDHEN, CDR2 SYDVKM. The CDR3 length is 12 residues. The CDR3 region is CTSNSGRYEQYF. CDR3 in DNA: TGTACCAGCAATAGCGGGAGGTACGAGCAGTACTTC.

For this clonotype: One end of the junction does not line up with germline, which may come from a read error. J is TRBJ2-6 and V is TRBV7-8; the D is unclear. Per germline, CDR1 SGHVS and CDR2 FQNEAQ. The CDR3 extends over 13 amino acids. As DNA, the CDR3 is TGTGCTAGCAGGAAAAGTGGGGCCAACGTCCTGACTTTC. Translation: CASRKSGANVLTF.

The chain uses TRBV4-2 and TRBJ1-1; 11 bases map to TRBD1. Germline V gene sequence: CDR1 LGHNA, CDR2 YNFKEQ. V was pared by 5 bases and J by 2 bases, with 13 bases of the junction left unmatched. This CDR3 has 18 amino acids. In DNA form, the CDR3 reads TGTGCCAGCAGCGCTCACCGGGACAGGGGGATTTTCAACACTGAAGCTTTCTTT. Its protein product is CASSAHRDRGIFNTEAFF.

This clonotype was seen repeatedly, ten times or more. V is TRBV29-1 and J is TRBJ1-2, with TRBD1 identical over 7 bases. The germline gives CDR1 SQVTM, CDR2 ANQGSEA. The ends lost 7 bases at V and 2 bases at J; junction bases unmatched: 7. The CDR3 is 13 amino acids. The chain's CDR3 is CSALMTGNYGYTF. The CDR3 coding sequence is TGCAGCGCCCTAATGACAGGGAACTATGGCTACACCTTC.

Details on this clonotype: Because it lacks the conserved phenylalanine or tryptophan at the end, this CDR3 is likely a read error. The rearrangement uses TRBV10-1 and TRBJ2-1; a weak D match, TRBD1 (5 bases). The germline CDR1 and CDR2 sequences are WNHNN and SYGVQD (reference sequence). The CDR3 covers 14 residues. CDR3: CASSDRSSYNAQFL. CDR3 DNA sequence: TGCGCTAGCAGCGACAGAAGCTCCTACAATGCGCAGTTCTTA.

The rearrangement uses TRBV7-9 and TRBJ2-3; D ambiguous. Germline CDR1 and CDR2: SEHNR and FQNEAQ (reference sequence). V shed 1 base and J shed 0 bases, with 8 bases lying between them. The CDR3 consists of 15 residues. The CDR3 reads CASSLVGVSTDTQYF. The CDR3 DNA reads TGTGCCAGCAGCTTAGTCGGCGTTAGCACAGATACGCAGTATTTT.

The rearrangement links TRBV6-1 to TRBJ2-7, with D possibly TRBD1 on 6 matching bases. The CDR3 runs 11 residues. Germline V CDR1 and CDR2: MNHNS, SASEGT. This chain's CDR3 is CREGGTYEQYF. The CDR3, as DNA: TGTCGCGAAGGGGGAACCTACGAGCAGTACTTC.

This clonotype showed up just a few times. V usage is TRBV2 and J usage is TRBJ2-5, with D possibly TRBD2 on 5 matching bases. The ends were cut back, 4 bases at V and 4 bases at J, with 10 bases in the middle. CDR1 and CDR2 from the germline V gene are SNHLY and FYNNEI. CDR3 length equals 13 residues. CDR3 region: CASSVLEGETQYF. CDR3 nucleotides: TGTGCCAGCAGTGTACTCGAGGGAGAGACCCAGTACTTC.

The rearrangement joins TRBV6-5 to TRBJ1-5; a possible D gene is TRBD1 (6 bases). The germline gives CDR1 MNHEY, CDR2 SVGAGI. The CDR3 totals 13 residues. The V gene lost 7 bases and the J gene lost 6 bases, with 13 bases spanning the gap. CDR3 in DNA: TGTGCCAGCACTCGGGGGCGGGCTCAGCCCCAGCATTTT. Its protein is CASTRGRAQPQHF.

This clonotype has just a few counts. The gene calls are TRBV28 and TRBJ1-2; 7 nucleotides line up with TRBD1. J was trimmed by 4 bases and V by 7 bases; bases with no gene match: 6. The CDR3 length is 13 residues. Looked up from germline, CDR1 is MDHEN and CDR2 is SYDVKM. The CDR3 is CASTTGYAYGYTF. The CDR3 DNA follows: TGTGCCAGCACGACAGGGTACGCCTATGGCTACACCTTC.

On this clonotype: A junction end diverges from the germline sequence, so it may reflect a read error. V and J are TRBV11-2 and TRBJ2-3; D might be TRBD1 (6 bases). The germline V gene has CDR1 SGHAT and CDR2 FQNNGV. The CDR3 extends over 14 amino acids. CDR3 bases: TGTGCCAGCAGCTTTCGGGACAACACAGGTACGCAGTGTTTT. This translates into CASSFRDNTGTQCF.

This clonotype was picked up many times. DNA of the CDR3: TGTGCCAGCAGACCAACGACTAGCGGTATTTACACAGATACGCAGTATTTT. It specifies CASRPTTSGIYTDTQYF. V is TRBV12-3 or TRBV12-4 and J is TRBJ2-3; 9 bases line up with TRBD2. With 6 bases clipped from V and 2 bases from J, the junction kept 12 bases outside the gene matches. The CDR3 length is 17 residues.

Regarding this clonotype: Likely a read error: the CDR3 ends without its conserved phenylalanine or tryptophan. This chain uses TRBV12-3 or TRBV12-4 with TRBJ2-1; the match to TRBD2 covers 7 bases. The CDR3 sequence is 14 residues long. The V gene end was trimmed by 7 bases and the J gene end by 3 bases; junction bases not matched to a gene: 6. The CDR3 nucleotides read TGTGCCAGCAATTGGGTAGCGGGCTACAATGAGCAGTTCTCC. Amino acids: CASNWVAGYNEQFS.

The sample holds one count of this clonotype. With a much larger clone just one base away, this may be a read error. The chain is built from TRBV2 and TRBJ2-3; unclear D gene. Germline lookup yields CDR1 SNHLY and CDR2 FYNNEI. Trimming took off 10 bases at V and 0 bases at J, with 14 bases between the two ends. The CDR3 is made up of 14 amino acids. The CDR3 spells CAISRASSTDTQYF. CDR3 sequence (DNA): TGTGCCATCAGCCGAGCGTCAAGCACAGATACGCAGTATTTT.

In regard to this clonotype: The junction and the germline gene differ at one end; a read error may be behind it. The chain uses TRBV6-6 and TRBJ1-6, with no clear D. This CDR3 comprises 13 residues. CDR1 and CDR2 (germline): MNHNY, SVGAGI (reference sequence). In nucleotides, the CDR3 is TGTGCCGGTCGGAGCTCCTATAATTCACCCCTACAATTT. Encoded protein: CAGRSSYNSPLQF.

This clonotype has a handful of counts. At one boundary the junction diverges from the germline segment, which might be a read error. The genes are TRBV11-2 and TRBJ2-7; no clear D. Germline lookup yields CDR1 SGHAT and CDR2 FQNNGV. The CDR3 contains 14 residues. The CDR3 nucleotides read TGTGCCAGCAGCTTAACCGGCGGAGCCTGCGAGGAGTACTTC. This gives the protein CASSLTGGACEEYF.

In regard to this clonotype: Relative to the germline gene, one junction end is altered; a read error may explain this. The genes are TRBV12-3 or TRBV12-4 and TRBJ2-7, with D perhaps TRBD2 (5 bases). There are 12 residues in the CDR3. CDR3 in amino acids: CASSRVGGEQYF. The DNA for the CDR3 is TGTGCCAGCAGTCGGGTGGGTGGGGAGCAGTATTTC.

This clonotype has more than one count but fewer than ten. Likely a read error: the CDR3 ends without its conserved phenylalanine or tryptophan. The chain employs TRBV6-1 and TRBJ2-7; possibly TRBD1 for D (5 bases). V lost 3 bases, J lost 3 bases, and 9 bases lay in between. Germline CDR1 and CDR2: MNHNS and SASEGT. CDR3 length: 13 residues. CDR3 amino acids: CASSDRALYEQYL. In DNA, the CDR3 is TGTGCCAGCAGTGACAGGGCCCTCTACGAGCAGTACCTC.